A single sample is the source of the 32 T cell receptor beta chains below, sequenced in a study of post-analysis software for immune sequencing data. Whole-study findings and limits: About 5 TRBV segments appeared more often in patients than in controls, and TRBV5-6, TRBV5-1 and TRBV20-1 were among these.

cDNA libraries for TCR beta contained unique molecular identifiers. Each CDR3 protein gets one entry after TCRdb re-called the PCR reads with MiXCR. The table lists some 690,000 distinct CDR3 sequences, 25% to 30% of them singletons. These receptors are not linked to any known antigen. Input material: blood. Source of these receptors: a girl aged 10 to 17 with multiple sclerosis.

The rearrangement links TRBV28 to TRBJ2-5; D ambiguous. Trimming took 3 bases from V and 0 from J, leaving 11 bases between them. The CDR3 runs to 15 residues. CDR1 MDHEN and CDR2 SYDVKM come from the germline V gene. The CDR3 loop is CASSLIFSNQETQYF. CDR3 DNA: TGTGCCAGCAGTTTGATCTTTTCCAACCAAGAGACCCAGTACTTC. Full variable domain (outside the CDR3, taken from reference TRBV28 and TRBJ2-5): DVKVTQSSRYLVKRTGEKVFLECVQDMDHENMFWYRQDPGLGLRLIYFSYDVKMKEKGDIPEGYSVSREKKERFSLILESASTNQTSMYLCASSLIFSNQETQYFGPGTRLLVL.

This clonotype was picked up a small number of times. V gene TRBV20-1 combines with J gene TRBJ2-1; 12 nucleotides align to TRBD1. The CDR3 length is 16 residues. V gave up 6 bases and J gave up 3 bases; unmatched junction bases: 9. Looked up from germline, CDR1 is DFQATT and CDR2 is SNEGSKA (reference sequence). The CDR3 sequence is CSAGTGGPLLYNEQFF. CDR3 in DNA: TGCAGTGCCGGGACAGGGGGCCCCCTTCTCTACAATGAGCAGTTCTTC.

The table lists this clonotype with a few counts. The chain links TRBV7-2 to TRBJ1-6; D perhaps matches TRBD1 (6 bases). The V gene's germline CDR1 is SGHTA and CDR2 FQGNSA. Trimming removed 6 bases at V and 7 bases at J, with 10 bases between. The CDR3 is 13 amino acids. CDR3: CASRYQGNSPLHF. The CDR3 DNA sequence: TGTGCCAGCAGATACCAGGGGAATTCACCCCTCCACTTT.

In its sample, this clonotype was seen a few times. This chain joins TRBV6-4 and TRBJ1-5; possibly TRBD1 for D (6 bases). The CDR3 is 13 residues long. With 3 bases removed from V and 9 bases from J, the gap between germline ends came to 12 bases. The germline V gene has CDR1 MRHNA and CDR2 SNTAGT. In DNA form, the CDR3 reads TGTGCCAGCAGTGAGGACAGCAATGGGCCCCAGCATTTT. This sequence encodes CASSEDSNGPQHF.

The genes are TRBV25-1 and TRBJ2-3; D uncertain. This CDR3 region has 12 residues. V was pared by 2 bases and J by 10 bases, with 10 bases between. Germline V lookup: CDR1 MGHDK, CDR2 SYGVNS. CDR3: CASSEARYSQYF. The CDR3 DNA is TGTGCCAGCAGTGAAGCCCGGTACTCGCAGTATTTT.

The genes are TRBV27 and TRBJ1-5, with no clear D. V was shortened by 2 bases and J by 0 bases, with 5 bases between the two germline ends. This CDR3 region has 14 residues. The germline V gene encodes CDR1 MNHEY and CDR2 SMNVEV (reference sequence). The CDR3 spells CASSLRVSNQPQHF. CDR3 bases: TGTGCCAGCAGTTTACGGGTTAGCAATCAGCCCCAGCATTTT.

This clonotype has ten or more counts. J is TRBJ2-5 and V is TRBV20-1; D ambiguous. CDR3 size: 13 residues. From germline, CDR1 is DFQATT and CDR2 SNEGSKA (reference sequence). V was trimmed by 1 base and J by 4 bases, leaving 10 bases between them. The CDR3 DNA reads as TGCAGTGCTAGAGTTCGGGCAAGAGAGACCCAGTACTTC. This translates into CSARVRARETQYF.

The table lists this clonotype with a few counts. The chain has TRBV20-1 and TRBJ2-1; D is undetermined. Trimming pared 1 base from V and 10 bases from J, leaving 5 bases between. The CDR3 is made up of 10 amino acids. Germline V gene lookup returns CDR1 DFQATT and CDR2 SNEGSKA (reference sequence). The DNA for the CDR3 is TGCAGTGCTAGAGGGCGGGAGCAGTTCTTC. It encodes CSARGREQFF.

In this sample, this clonotype turned up a few times. The genes are TRBV5-1 and TRBJ2-1; 11 bases are a match to TRBD1. Germline values: CDR1 SGHRS, CDR2 YFSETQ. The CDR3 covers 14 residues. After removal of 3 bases from V and 12 bases from J, the junction contained 8 bases not matched to a gene. CDR3 sequence (DNA): TGCGCCAGCAGCTCGGACAGGGGGCGTATCGGGCAGTTCTTC. It yields the protein CASSSDRGRIGQFF.

This rearrangement joins TRBV6-6 to TRBJ1-3; D remains unclear. V lost 6 bases to trimming and J lost 7 bases, with 7 bases between them. CDR1 is MNHNY and CDR2 is SVGAGI in the germline V gene (reference sequence). CDR3 length: 11 residues. The DNA of the CDR3 is TGTGCCAGCAGACGACGGAACACCATATATTTT. Translation gives CASRRRNTIYF.

The chain employs TRBV28 and TRBJ2-4; D may be TRBD2 (5 bases). From germline, CDR1 is MDHEN and CDR2 SYDVKM. The V end was cut by 10 bases, the J end by 2 bases, with 15 bases between. The CDR3 has 14 residues. The CDR3 DNA reads TGTGCCACCAAGTTTGAGGGTCCCAAAAACATTCAGTACTTC. This encodes CATKFEGPKNIQYF.

The rearrangement joins TRBV2 to TRBJ1-2; 7 bases map to TRBD1. Germline V gene data show CDR1 as SNHLY and CDR2 as FYNNEI. V shed 7 bases and J 4 bases; nucleotides not matched to a gene: 6. The CDR3 extends over 13 amino acids. The CDR3 bases are TGTGCCAGCAACTGGGACAGACCCTATGGCTACACCTTC. Residues: CASNWDRPYGYTF. The full variable domain, completed using reference TRBV2 and TRBJ1-2, is EPEVTQTPSHQVTQMGQEVILRCVPISNHLYFYWYRQILGQKVEFLVSFYNNEISEKSEIFDDQFSVERPDGSNFTLKIRSTKLEDSAMYFCASNWDRPYGYTFGSGTRLTVV.

The DNA of the CDR3 is TGTGCCACCAGTGATTTCCTGCTACAGGGGGACCAAGAGACCCAGTACTTC. Amino acids: CATSDFLLQGDQETQYF. V gene TRBV24-1 combines with J gene TRBJ2-5; the match to TRBD1 covers 8 bases. The V gene's germline CDR1 is KGHDR and CDR2 SFDVKD. J gave up 0 bases and V 1 base, and 6 bases lay outside the gene matches. The CDR3 covers 17 residues.

V usage is TRBV7-2 and J usage is TRBJ1-1, with D possibly TRBD1 on 5 matching bases. With 5 bases removed from V and 7 bases from J, the gap between germline ends came to 20 bases. The CDR3 sequence is 15 residues long. Germline-derived CDR1 and CDR2 are SGHTA and FQGNSA. The CDR3 coding sequence is TGTGCCAGCAGCCCTGGGACGAGACGCACACATGAAGCTTTCTTT. Protein sequence: CASSPGTRRTHEAFF.

The chain employs TRBV7-2 and TRBJ1-1; D is possibly TRBD1 (5 bases). Germline V gene sequence: CDR1 SGHTA, CDR2 FQGNSA. The V end lost 2 bases, the J end lost 5 bases, and 9 bases lay between the germline ends. The CDR3 is made up of 13 amino acids. The CDR3 region has the DNA TGTGCCAGCAGCTTATGGTCAGGGACTGAAGCTTTCTTT. Protein sequence: CASSLWSGTEAFF.

This clonotype was observed a handful of times. This chain joins TRBV6-1 and TRBJ2-1, with D possibly matching TRBD1 (6 bases). This CDR3 is built from 15 residues. The germline V and J ends were trimmed by 5 bases and 3 bases, with 14 bases remaining between them. Germline CDR1 is MNHNS and CDR2 is SASEGT. CDR3 DNA sequence: TGTGCCAGCAGTCCTGGACAGATAGGCTACAATGAGCAGTTCTTC. It translates to CASSPGQIGYNEQFF.

There are many counts of this clonotype. This sequence joins TRBV5-1 and TRBJ1-2; D remains ambiguous. V lost 0 bases to trimming and J lost 6 bases, with 9 bases between them. The germline V gene encodes CDR1 SGHRS and CDR2 YFSETQ. The CDR3 has 13 amino acids. The CDR3 DNA sequence: TGCGCCAGCAGCTTGGCTGGCTGGGATGGCTACACCTTC. Translating it yields CASSLAGWDGYTF.

This clonotype has a handful of counts. The V gene is TRBV7-8, the J gene TRBJ1-2, with 8 bases aligning to TRBD1. J was trimmed by 1 base and V by 5 bases; bases with no gene match: 9. This CDR3 is built from 16 residues. The germline CDR1 and CDR2 sequences are SGHVS and FQNEAQ. CDR3 amino acids: CASSNPGGAVNYGYTF. Here the CDR3 DNA reads TGTGCCAGCAGCAACCCAGGGGGCGCGGTTAACTATGGCTACACCTTC. Together with reference TRBV7-8 and TRBJ1-2, the CDR3 gives the full variable domain: GAGVSQSPRYKVAKRGQDVALRCDPISGHVSLFWYQQALGQGPEFLTYFQNEAQLDKSGLPSDRFFAERPEGSVSTLKIQRTQQEDSAVYLCASSNPGGAVNYGYTFGSGTRLTVV.

V is TRBV29-1 and J is TRBJ2-1, with a possible D match to TRBD1 (5 bases). The CDR3 has 13 residues. Per the germline V gene, CDR1 is SQVTM and CDR2 is ANQGSEA. The ends were cut back, 3 bases at V and 6 bases at J, with 12 bases in the middle. CDR3 loop: CSVEAGPFNEQFF. The CDR3 nucleotides are TGCAGCGTTGAGGCAGGGCCCTTCAATGAGCAGTTCTTC.

This rearrangement joins TRBV20-1 to TRBJ2-1; tentative D call: TRBD2 (6 bases). V gave up 8 bases and J gave up 4 bases, with 21 bases separating them. This CDR3 has 15 amino acids. From germline, CDR1 is DFQATT and CDR2 SNEGSKA (reference sequence). As DNA, the CDR3 is TGCAGTACACCTTATCCGGGACTGAATTACAATGAGCAGTTCTTC. This translates into CSTPYPGLNYNEQFF.

V gene TRBV5-1 combines with J gene TRBJ2-7; 8 bases align to TRBD1. CDR3 size: 18 residues. The junction had 11 bases not matched to a gene; V was cut back by 0 bases and J by 0 bases. Germline CDR1 reads SGHRS; CDR2 reads YFSETQ. The DNA for the CDR3 is TGCGCCAGCAGCTTGGGTAAGGAGGACAGGGCTCGCTCCTACGAGCAGTACTTC. Translated, it gives CASSLGKEDRARSYEQYF.

The V call is TRBV5-1, the J call TRBJ1-6; 7 nucleotides line up with TRBD1. The CDR3 is 15 residues long. Germline V gives CDR1 SGHRS, CDR2 YFSETQ. The ends lost 3 bases at V and 8 bases at J; junction bases unmatched: 8. The DNA of the CDR3 is TGCGCCAGCAGCTGGCGGGACAGAGAGGATTCACCCCTCCACTTT. It is translated as CASSWRDREDSPLHF.

The J gene is TRBJ1-2, the V gene TRBV29-1, with D tentatively TRBD1 (5 bases). CDR1 SQVTM and CDR2 ANQGSEA come from the germline V gene. Between the trimmed V and J ends, which lost 4 bases and 4 bases, there was a span of 10 bases. The CDR3 extends over 12 amino acids. The CDR3 DNA is TGCAGCGTTGGACAGACGCCCTATGGCTACACCTTC. Translating it yields CSVGQTPYGYTF.

This clonotype was detected once. The chain recombines TRBV5-1 with TRBJ2-1, with 10 bases fitting TRBD1. Germline V gene sequence: CDR1 SGHRS, CDR2 YFSETQ. V shed 4 bases, J shed 8 bases, and the junction held 3 bases outside the gene matches. CDR3 length equals 13 residues. CDR3 nucleotide sequence: TGCGCCAGCAGCCGACAGGGGGCCCATGAGCAGTTCTTC. Protein sequence: CASSRQGAHEQFF.

In its sample, this clonotype was seen many times. The rearrangement uses TRBV29-1 and TRBJ2-7, with a possible D match to TRBD1 (5 bases). V was clipped by 3 bases and J by 4 bases, with 10 bases between them. Germline assignment: CDR1 SQVTM and CDR2 ANQGSEA. The length of the CDR3 is 12 residues. The CDR3: CSVELRGYEQYF. In DNA form, the CDR3 reads TGCAGCGTTGAGTTAAGGGGATACGAGCAGTACTTC.

V is TRBV20-1 and J is TRBJ2-5, with D perhaps matching TRBD2 (7 bases). This CDR3 is 16 amino acids long. The germline gives CDR1 DFQATT, CDR2 SNEGSKA (reference sequence). Deletions cut 0 bases from V and 2 bases from J, with 16 bases between. This CDR3 is CSARDGLGGKQETQYF. For the CDR3, the DNA is TGCAGTGCTAGAGACGGACTAGGGGGTAAACAAGAGACCCAGTACTTC.

On this clonotype: A read error may be the cause here, since a much bigger clone is one base away. The gene calls are TRBV29-1 and TRBJ2-1; TRBD2 agrees at 9 bases. The DNA end lines up better with TRBJ2-7; the J call may be wrong. Germline V CDR1 and CDR2: SQVTM, ANQGSEA. There are 14 residues in the CDR3. CDR3 sequence (DNA): TGCAGCGTTGCGACTAGCGGCTCCTACAATGAGCAGTACTTC. Amino acid sequence: CSVATSGSYNEQYF.

This clonotype was seen a handful of times. The rearrangement uses TRBV5-1 and TRBJ2-1, with D perhaps being TRBD1 or TRBD2 (5 bases each). Germline-derived CDR1 and CDR2 are SGHRS and YFSETQ. The CDR3 runs 15 residues. The V gene lost 0 bases and the J gene lost 7 bases, with 14 bases spanning the gap. This CDR3 is CASSLGHGGTNEQFF. For the CDR3, the DNA is TGCGCCAGCAGCTTGGGCCATGGGGGAACGAATGAGCAGTTCTTC.

CDR3: CATSRELVAGGPWAKNIQYF. The CDR3 DNA reads as TGTGCCACCAGCAGAGAGTTGGTAGCGGGGGGGCCTTGGGCCAAAAACATTCAGTACTTC. The chain has TRBV15 and TRBJ2-4, with 11 bases aligning to TRBD2. There are 20 residues in the CDR3. V was clipped by 0 bases and J by 1 base; unmatched bases: 11. Germline V gives CDR1 LNHNV, CDR2 YYDKDF (reference sequence). The whole variable domain, filled in from reference TRBV15 and TRBJ2-4, reads DAMVIQNPRYQVTQFGKPVTLSCSQTLNHNVMYWYQQKSSQAPKLLFHYYDKDFNNEADTPDNFQSRRPNTSFCFLDIRSPGLGDTAMYLCATSRELVAGGPWAKNIQYFGAGTRLSVL.

The genes are TRBV11-2 and TRBJ2-3; 7 bases are a match to TRBD1. V was pared by 7 bases and J by 2 bases, with 18 bases of the junction left unmatched. Germline lookup yields CDR1 SGHAT and CDR2 FQNNGV. There are 18 residues in the CDR3. The CDR3: CASIPRDSQHSFTDTQYF. The CDR3 bases are TGTGCCAGCATCCCCCGGGACAGCCAACACTCATTCACAGATACGCAGTATTTT.

V usage is TRBV12-3 or TRBV12-4 and J usage is TRBJ2-3, with 9 bases matching TRBD2. Trimming cost V 5 bases and J 4 bases; bases outside gene matches: 10. This CDR3 is 16 amino acids long. This chain's CDR3 is CASSPIAGAVSDTQYF. The CDR3 DNA is TGTGCCAGCAGTCCTATAGCGGGAGCAGTTTCAGATACGCAGTATTTT.

This chain links TRBV12-3 or TRBV12-4 with TRBJ2-4; no clear D. The CDR3 is 13 residues long. V lost 3 bases and J 6 bases, leaving 9 bases between the germline ends. This chain's CDR3 is CASSFSPGNIQYF. In DNA, the CDR3 is TGTGCCAGCAGTTTCTCCCCCGGAAACATTCAGTACTTC.